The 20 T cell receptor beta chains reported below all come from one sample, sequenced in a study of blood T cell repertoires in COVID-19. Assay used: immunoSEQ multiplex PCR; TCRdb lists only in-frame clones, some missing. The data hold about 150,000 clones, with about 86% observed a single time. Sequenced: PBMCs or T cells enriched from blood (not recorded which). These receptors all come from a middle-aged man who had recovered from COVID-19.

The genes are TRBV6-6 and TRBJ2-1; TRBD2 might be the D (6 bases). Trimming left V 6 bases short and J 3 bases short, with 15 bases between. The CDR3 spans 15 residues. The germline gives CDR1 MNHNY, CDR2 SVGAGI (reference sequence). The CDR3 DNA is TGTGCCAGCAGCCTCAGCCGGACTAACTACAATGAGCAGTTCTTC. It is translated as CASSLSRTNYNEQFF.

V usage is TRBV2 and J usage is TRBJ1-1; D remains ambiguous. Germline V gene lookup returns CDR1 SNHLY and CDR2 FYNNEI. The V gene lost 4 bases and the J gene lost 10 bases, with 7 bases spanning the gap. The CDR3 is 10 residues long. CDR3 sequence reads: CASSGRGAFF. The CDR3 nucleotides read TGTGCCAGCAGTGGGAGAGGAGCTTTCTTT.

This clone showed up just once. DNA for the CDR3: TGTGCCAGCAGCTTAGTACGGACTAGCGGGTTTAGCCCCACCTACGAGCAGTACTTC. As protein: CASSLVRTSGFSPTYEQYF. The chain employs TRBV7-2 and TRBJ2-7; the match to TRBD2 covers 11 bases. The CDR3 totals 19 residues. V lost 1 base and J lost 2; bases outside the gene matches: 13. Germline CDR1 SGHTA, CDR2 FQGNSA.

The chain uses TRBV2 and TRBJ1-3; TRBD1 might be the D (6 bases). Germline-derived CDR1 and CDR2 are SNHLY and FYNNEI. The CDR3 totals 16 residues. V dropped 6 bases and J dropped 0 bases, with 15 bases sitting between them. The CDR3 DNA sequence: TGTGCCAGCAGGGAACTTACAGGGAGCTCTGGAAACACCATATATTTT. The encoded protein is CASRELTGSSGNTIYF.

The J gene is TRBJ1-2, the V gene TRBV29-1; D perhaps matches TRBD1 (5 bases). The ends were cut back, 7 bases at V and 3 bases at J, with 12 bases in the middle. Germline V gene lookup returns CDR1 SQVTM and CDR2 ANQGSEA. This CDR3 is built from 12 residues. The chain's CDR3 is CSAQQGYYGYTF. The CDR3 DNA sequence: TGCAGCGCTCAGCAGGGTTACTATGGCTACACCTTC.

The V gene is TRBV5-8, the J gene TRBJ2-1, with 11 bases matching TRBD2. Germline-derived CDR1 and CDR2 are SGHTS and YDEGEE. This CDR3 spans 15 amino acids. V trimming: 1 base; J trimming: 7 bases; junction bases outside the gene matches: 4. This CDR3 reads CASSLLLAGVNEQFF. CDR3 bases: TGTGCCAGCAGCTTGCTACTAGCGGGGGTGAATGAGCAGTTCTTC. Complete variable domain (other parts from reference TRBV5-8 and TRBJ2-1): EAGVTQSPTHLIKTRGQQATLRCSPISGHTSVYWYQQALGLGLQFLLWYDEGEERNRGNFPPRFSGRQFPNYSSELNVNALELEDSALYLCASSLLLAGVNEQFFGPGTRLTVL.

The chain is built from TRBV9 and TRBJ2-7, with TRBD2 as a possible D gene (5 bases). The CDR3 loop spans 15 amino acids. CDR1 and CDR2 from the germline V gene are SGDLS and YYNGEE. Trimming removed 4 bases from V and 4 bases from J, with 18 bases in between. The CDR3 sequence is CASSPSASGMYEQYF. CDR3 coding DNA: TGTGCCAGCAGCCCTTCGGCGTCGGGGATGTACGAGCAGTACTTC.

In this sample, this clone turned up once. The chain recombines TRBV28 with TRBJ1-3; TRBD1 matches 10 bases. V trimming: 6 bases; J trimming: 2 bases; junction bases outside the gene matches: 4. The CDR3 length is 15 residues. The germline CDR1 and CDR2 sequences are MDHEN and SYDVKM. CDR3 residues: CASSLGQGAGNTIYF. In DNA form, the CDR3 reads TGTGCCAGCAGCCTCGGACAGGGGGCTGGAAACACCATATATTTT. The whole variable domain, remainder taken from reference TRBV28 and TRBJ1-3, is DVKVTQSSRYLVKRTGEKVFLECVQDMDHENMFWYRQDPGLGLRLIYFSYDVKMKEKGDIPEGYSVSREKKERFSLILESASTNQTSMYLCASSLGQGAGNTIYFGEGSWLTVV.

The CDR3 is CASSNGQVYGYTF. The CDR3 DNA is TGTGCCAGTAGCAACGGACAGGTCTATGGCTACACCTTC. V usage is TRBV19 and J usage is TRBJ1-2; 7 positions match TRBD1. Germline V gene lookup returns CDR1 LNHDA and CDR2 SQIVND (reference sequence). J was trimmed by 4 bases and V by 6 bases; bases with no gene match: 5. The CDR3 length is 13 residues.

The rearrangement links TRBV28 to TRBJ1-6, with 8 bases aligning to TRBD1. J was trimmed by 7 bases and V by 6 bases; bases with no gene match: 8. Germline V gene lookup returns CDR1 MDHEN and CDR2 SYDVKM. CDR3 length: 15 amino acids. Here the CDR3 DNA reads TGTGCCAGCAGCTGGTCCGGGACAGGAAATTCACCCCTCCACTTT. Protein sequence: CASSWSGTGNSPLHF. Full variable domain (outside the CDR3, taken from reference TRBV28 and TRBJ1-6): DVKVTQSSRYLVKRTGEKVFLECVQDMDHENMFWYRQDPGLGLRLIYFSYDVKMKEKGDIPEGYSVSREKKERFSLILESASTNQTSMYLCASSWSGTGNSPLHFGNGTRLTVT.

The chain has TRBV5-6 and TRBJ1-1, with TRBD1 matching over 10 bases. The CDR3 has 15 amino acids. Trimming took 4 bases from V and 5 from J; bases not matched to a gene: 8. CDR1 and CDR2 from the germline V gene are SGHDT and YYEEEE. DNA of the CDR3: TGTGCCAGCAGCAGGCCCGGGACAGGGGAAACTGAAGCTTTCTTT. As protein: CASSRPGTGETEAFF.

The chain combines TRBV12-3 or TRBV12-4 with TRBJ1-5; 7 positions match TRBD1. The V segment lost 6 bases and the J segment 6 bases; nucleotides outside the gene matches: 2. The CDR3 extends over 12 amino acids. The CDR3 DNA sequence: TGTGCCAGCAGAAGGGGGCCTCAGCCCCAGCATTTT. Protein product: CASRRGPQPQHF.

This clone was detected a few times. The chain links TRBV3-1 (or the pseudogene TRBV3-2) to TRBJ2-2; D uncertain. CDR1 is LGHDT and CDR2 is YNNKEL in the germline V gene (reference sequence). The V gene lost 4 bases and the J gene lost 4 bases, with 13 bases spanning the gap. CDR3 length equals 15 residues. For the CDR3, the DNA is TGTGCCAGCAGCCCCTACCGACGGGTCACCGGGGAGCTGTTTTTT. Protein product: CASSPYRRVTGELFF.

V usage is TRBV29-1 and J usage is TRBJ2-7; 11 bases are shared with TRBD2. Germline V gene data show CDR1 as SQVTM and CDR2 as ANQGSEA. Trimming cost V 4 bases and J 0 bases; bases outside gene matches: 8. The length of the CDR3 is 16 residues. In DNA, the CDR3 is TGCAGCGTTGGACGACCTAGCGGGGGGAGCTCCTACGAGCAGTACTTC. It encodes CSVGRPSGGSSYEQYF.

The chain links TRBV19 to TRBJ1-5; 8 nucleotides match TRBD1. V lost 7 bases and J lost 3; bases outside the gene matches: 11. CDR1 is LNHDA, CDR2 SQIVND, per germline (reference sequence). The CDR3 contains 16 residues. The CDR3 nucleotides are TGTGCCAGTACGCCCCCGACAGGGGATTTCAATCAGCCCCAGCATTTT. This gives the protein CASTPPTGDFNQPQHF.

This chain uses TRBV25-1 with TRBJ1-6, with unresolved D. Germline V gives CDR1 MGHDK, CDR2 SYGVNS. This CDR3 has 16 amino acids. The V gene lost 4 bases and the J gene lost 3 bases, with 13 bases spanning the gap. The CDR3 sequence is CASSVGLTGYNSPLHF. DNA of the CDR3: TGTGCCAGCAGTGTTGGGTTAACGGGCTATAATTCACCCCTCCACTTT.

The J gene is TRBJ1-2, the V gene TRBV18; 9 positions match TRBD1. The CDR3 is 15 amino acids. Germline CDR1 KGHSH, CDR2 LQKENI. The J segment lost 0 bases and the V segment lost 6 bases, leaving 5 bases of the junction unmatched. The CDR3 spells CASSAGTGSNYGYTF. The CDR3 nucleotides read TGTGCCAGCTCCGCCGGGACAGGGTCTAACTATGGCTACACCTTC. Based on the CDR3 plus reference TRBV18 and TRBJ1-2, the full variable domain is NAGVMQNPRHLVRRRGQEARLRCSPMKGHSHVYWYRQLPEEGLKFMVYLQKENIIDESGMPKERFSAEFPKEGPSILRIQQVVRGDSAAYFCASSAGTGSNYGYTFGSGTRLTVV.

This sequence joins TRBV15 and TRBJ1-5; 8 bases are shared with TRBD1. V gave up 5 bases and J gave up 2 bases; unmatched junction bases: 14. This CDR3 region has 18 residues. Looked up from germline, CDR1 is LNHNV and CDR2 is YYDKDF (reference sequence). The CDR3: CATSESASGGTRNQPQHF. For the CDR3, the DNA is TGTGCCACCAGCGAGAGCGCTTCAGGGGGCACGCGCAATCAGCCCCAGCATTTT.

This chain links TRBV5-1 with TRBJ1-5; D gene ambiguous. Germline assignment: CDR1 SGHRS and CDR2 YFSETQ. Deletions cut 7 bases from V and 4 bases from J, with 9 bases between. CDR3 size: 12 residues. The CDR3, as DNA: TGCGCCAGCTGCTCGGGTAATCAGCCCCAGCATTTT. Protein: CASCSGNQPQHF. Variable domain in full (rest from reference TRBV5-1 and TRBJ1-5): KAGVTQTPRYLIKTRGQQVTLSCSPISGHRSVSWYQQTPGQGLQFLFEYFSETQRNKGNFPGRFSGRQFSNSRSEMNVSTLELGDSALYLCASCSGNQPQHFGDGTRLSIL.

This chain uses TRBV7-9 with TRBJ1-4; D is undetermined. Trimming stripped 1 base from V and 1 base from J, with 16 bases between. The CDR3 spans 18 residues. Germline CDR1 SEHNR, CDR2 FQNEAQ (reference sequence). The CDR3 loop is CASSLGSWRGETNEKLFF. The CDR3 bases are TGTGCCAGCAGCTTAGGAAGCTGGCGGGGAGAAACTAATGAAAAACTGTTTTTT.